The sequence of this T cell receptor beta chain was determined in a study of blood T cell repertoires in COVID-19. Germline V lookup: CDR1 KGHSH, CDR2 LQKENI. The CDR3 runs 17 residues. V was pared by 2 bases and J by 1 base, with 3 bases of the junction left unmatched. The repertoire was sequenced with immunoSEQ multiplex PCR; TCRdb's copy has only in-frame clones and lacks some. The sample contains around 92,000 clones, roughly 86% of which appear only once. The V gene is TRBV18, the J gene TRBJ2-1, with TRBD2 matching over 12 bases. The clonotype originates from a human donor in a cohort sampled during active COVID-19. Sequencing input: peripheral blood. CDR3 in DNA: TGTGCCAGCTCACCATTGGGACTAGCGGGTTCCTACAATGAGCAGTTCTTC. Amino acid sequence: CASSPLGLAGSYNEQFF.